Below are 26 T cell receptor beta chains sequenced from a single sample in a study of control samples from healthy donors and cancer patients. Measured with immunoSEQ multiplex PCR; TCRdb has only the in-frame clones, and not every one. The data hold around 140,000 clones, with 90% to 95% observed a single time. Sequenced material: blood. Receptors originate from a man aged 40-49 years in good health.

The rearrangement joins TRBV7-8 to TRBJ2-5; D remains ambiguous. The CDR3 has 15 amino acids. The germline V gene encodes CDR1 SGHVS and CDR2 FQNEAQ. Between the trimmed V and J ends, which lost 2 bases and 4 bases, there was a span of 14 bases. CDR3 DNA: TGTGCCAGCAGCTTAAGATCGGGTTGGGGAGAGACCCAGTACTTC. The encoded protein is CASSLRSGWGETQYF.

V is TRBV7-9 and J is TRBJ1-6, with D unclear. V was clipped by 4 bases and J by 5 bases, with 9 bases between them. In germline, CDR1 is SEHNR, CDR2 FQNEAQ (reference sequence). CDR3 size: 14 residues. CDR3 sequence (DNA): TGTGCCAGCAGCTCCAAACGGAATAATTCACCCCTCCACTTT. Translating it yields CASSSKRNNSPLHF.

The rearrangement joins TRBV30 to TRBJ2-3; TRBD2 matches at 7 bases. This CDR3 is 12 amino acids long. The germline V gene encodes CDR1 GTSNPN and CDR2 SVGIG (reference sequence). Trimming cost V 0 bases and J 11 bases; bases outside gene matches: 5. CDR3 region: CAWSVAGIVQYF. In DNA form, the CDR3 reads TGTGCCTGGAGTGTAGCGGGAATCGTGCAGTATTTT.

The genes are TRBV4-3 and TRBJ1-2; D gene ambiguous. The CDR3 consists of 14 residues. Germline V lookup: CDR1 LGHNA, CDR2 YSLEER. V lost 0 bases and J 4 bases, leaving 9 bases between the germline ends. CDR3 amino acids: CASSQEVSVYGYTF. CDR3 sequence (DNA): TGCGCCAGCAGCCAAGAAGTTTCAGTCTATGGCTACACCTTC.

V gene TRBV7-2 combines with J gene TRBJ2-2; 8 bases are a match to TRBD2. This CDR3 spans 15 amino acids. Germline V gene data show CDR1 as SGHTA and CDR2 as FQGNSA. The junction had 3 bases not matched to a gene; V was cut back by 2 bases and J by 4 bases. The CDR3 protein is CASSLNSGSTGELFF. The CDR3 DNA is TGTGCCAGCAGCTTAAACAGCGGGAGCACCGGGGAGCTGTTTTTT.

The genes are TRBV5-6 and TRBJ2-3, with 9 bases that match TRBD1. CDR1 and CDR2 (germline): SGHDT, YYEEEE. V lost 4 bases, J lost 5 bases, and 5 bases stayed unmatched. This CDR3 comprises 14 residues. Here the CDR3 DNA reads TGTGCCAGCAGCCCCCGGACAGGGGTAGATACGCAGTATTTT. This codes for CASSPRTGVDTQYF.

The count of this clone is one. This chain joins TRBV29-1 and TRBJ1-4, with a weak D call TRBD1 (6 bases). This CDR3 has 13 amino acids. Germline CDR1 and CDR2: SQVTM and ANQGSEA. The V end was cut by 4 bases, the J end by 5 bases, with 11 bases between. In nucleotides, the CDR3 is TGCAGCGTTGCGCGGCAGGGGAATGAAAAACTGTTTTTT. Its translation: CSVARQGNEKLFF.

This chain's CDR3 is CASSQDRTGSGNTIYF. CDR3 coding DNA: TGCGCCAGCAGCCAAGATAGGACAGGGTCTGGAAACACCATATATTTT. The chain uses TRBV4-3 and TRBJ1-3; 8 bases align to TRBD1. The CDR3 loop spans 16 amino acids. Germline V gene data show CDR1 as LGHNA and CDR2 as YSLEER. J gave up 1 base and V 0 bases, and 2 bases lay outside the gene matches.

The V call is TRBV20-1, the J call TRBJ2-5; D unresolved. This CDR3 region has 11 residues. Germline CDR1 reads DFQATT; CDR2 reads SNEGSKA (reference sequence). V was pared by 2 bases and J by 5 bases, with 6 bases between. The CDR3 bases are TGCAGTGCTAGAATCGTGGAGACCCAGTACTTC. As protein: CSARIVETQYF.

The chain uses TRBV4-2 and TRBJ2-1, with 10 positions matching TRBD2. The CDR3 extends over 14 amino acids. Germline lookup yields CDR1 LGHNA and CDR2 YNFKEQ. V was clipped by 1 base and J by 9 bases; unmatched bases: 3. The CDR3 DNA follows: TGTGCCAGCAGCCAAGGCGAGCGGGAGGGTGAGCAGTTCTTC. Translation: CASSQGEREGEQFF.

The CDR3 loop is CASSLIFSEGVSYEQYF. As DNA, the CDR3 is TGTGCCAGCAGTTTAATCTTTTCGGAGGGGGTATCCTACGAGCAGTACTTC. The chain combines TRBV27 with TRBJ2-7, with D perhaps being TRBD1 or TRBD2 (6 bases each). This CDR3 region has 17 residues. Germline V gene sequence: CDR1 MNHEY, CDR2 SMNVEV (reference sequence). V shed 2 bases and J shed 1 base, with 18 bases lying between them.

The chain employs TRBV7-2 and TRBJ2-7; D possibly corresponds to TRBD1 (5 bases). CDR1 is SGHTA, CDR2 FQGNSA, per germline. The CDR3 totals 14 residues. Trimming took 5 bases from V and 1 from J, leaving 12 bases between them. The CDR3 reads CASSANRISYEQYF. CDR3 sequence (DNA): TGTGCCAGCAGCGCTAACAGGATTTCCTACGAGCAGTACTTC.

The chain recombines TRBV6-2 or TRBV6-3 with TRBJ1-2; D not resolved. Germline values: CDR1 MNHEY, CDR2 SVGEGT. This CDR3 has 13 amino acids. V was shortened by 5 bases and J by 4 bases, with 11 bases between the two germline ends. The CDR3 bases are TGTGCCAGCAGTCCCTCGACACTCTATGGCTACACCTTC. The encoded protein is CASSPSTLYGYTF.

This chain links TRBV3-1 (or the pseudogene TRBV3-2) with TRBJ1-1, with D possibly TRBD1 on 6 matching bases. The CDR3 is 14 amino acids. Germline V lookup: CDR1 LGHDT, CDR2 YNNKEL (reference sequence). V gave up 5 bases and J gave up 3 bases, with 13 bases separating them. CDR3 nucleotides: TGTGCCAGCAGCGACCGGGACAAATACACTGAAGCTTTCTTT. Translating gives CASSDRDKYTEAFF.

The rearrangement joins TRBV19 to TRBJ2-7; D is possibly TRBD1 or TRBD2 (5 bases each). Germline lookup yields CDR1 LNHDA and CDR2 SQIVND (reference sequence). The CDR3 runs 12 residues. With 5 bases removed from V and 5 bases from J, the gap between germline ends came to 10 bases. The CDR3 loop is CASSGDVNEQYF. Here the CDR3 DNA reads TGTGCCAGTAGTGGGGACGTCAACGAGCAGTACTTC.

This clone appeared a single time. J is TRBJ1-1 and V is TRBV2; D might be TRBD1 (6 bases). Per germline, CDR1 SNHLY and CDR2 FYNNEI. V lost 2 bases, J lost 4 bases, and 11 bases lay in between. CDR3 length: 14 residues. This chain's CDR3 is CASSEKQGGTEAFF. The CDR3 nucleotides are TGTGCCAGCAGTGAAAAACAGGGAGGCACTGAAGCTTTCTTT.

The rearrangement links TRBV3-1 (or the pseudogene TRBV3-2) to TRBJ2-3; 12 nucleotides agree with TRBD2. The germline gives CDR1 LGHDT, CDR2 YNNKEL (reference sequence). Trimming cost V 2 bases and J 6 bases; bases outside gene matches: 6. The CDR3 totals 16 residues. The CDR3 sequence is CASSQTSGGTGDTQYF. CDR3 sequence (DNA): TGTGCCAGCAGCCAAACTAGCGGGGGGACCGGTGATACGCAGTATTTT.

The chain carries TRBV12-5 and TRBJ1-5; D unclear. This CDR3 comprises 14 residues. V gave up 1 base and J gave up 0 bases, with 4 bases separating them. Germline-derived CDR1 and CDR2 are LGHNT and FRNRAP. CDR3 coding DNA: TGTGCTAGTGGTTTGGGGTTTAGCAATCAGCCCCAGCATTTT. Its protein is CASGLGFSNQPQHF.

V is TRBV7-3 and J is TRBJ2-5; D may match TRBD1 or TRBD2 (5 bases each). V lost 1 base, J lost 2 bases, and 11 bases lay in between. The CDR3 is 15 amino acids. Germline CDR1 is SGHTA and CDR2 is FQGTGA. CDR3 sequence: CASSLMGREQETQYF. CDR3 coding DNA: TGTGCCAGCAGCTTAATGGGACGAGAGCAAGAGACCCAGTACTTC.

The rearrangement uses TRBV6-5 and TRBJ1-1; D gene unclear. The CDR3 has 14 amino acids. Germline V gene sequence: CDR1 MNHEY, CDR2 SVGAGI. Trimming took 6 bases from V and 6 from J, leaving 17 bases between them. The CDR3 region has the DNA TGTGCCAGCAGAAAGGACGGAATAATCCCTGAAGCTTTCTTT. Translated, it gives CASRKDGIIPEAFF.

The genes are TRBV11-2 and TRBJ1-4; possible D gene TRBD1, 6 bases. Trimming removed 5 bases from V and 4 bases from J, with 20 bases in between. The germline V gene encodes CDR1 SGHAT and CDR2 FQNNGV. The CDR3 is 17 amino acids. The CDR3 DNA sequence: TGTGCCAGCAGCACCCATGGGGGGGCATTGGGTAATGAAAAACTGTTTTTT. Its translation: CASSTHGGALGNEKLFF.

The CDR3 region is CASSIFLVVGNNQETQYF. DNA of the CDR3: TGTGCCAGTAGTATTTTTTTAGTTGTCGGAAACAACCAAGAGACCCAGTACTTC. The chain employs TRBV19 and TRBJ2-5; D remains ambiguous. CDR1 is LNHDA and CDR2 is SQIVND in the germline V gene (reference sequence). Between the trimmed V and J ends, which lost 3 bases and 0 bases, there was a span of 20 bases. CDR3 length equals 18 residues.

The rearrangement joins TRBV5-4 to TRBJ1-1; D uncertain. This CDR3 has 11 amino acids. The ends were cut back, 3 bases at V and 1 base at J, with 1 base in the middle. The germline CDR1 and CDR2 sequences are SGHNT and YYREEE (reference sequence). The CDR3 loop is CASSWNTEAFF. CDR3 DNA sequence: TGTGCCAGCAGCTGGAACACTGAAGCTTTCTTT.

The rearrangement links TRBV16 to TRBJ1-2, with D possibly being TRBD1 (5 bases). The CDR3 is 15 residues long. V was pared by 0 bases and J by 6 bases, with 14 bases between. Germline CDR1 KGHSY, CDR2 FQNENV. The CDR3 sequence: CASSQSGDPSDGYTF. The CDR3 DNA follows: TGTGCCAGCAGCCAATCGGGGGACCCTTCTGATGGCTACACCTTC. Full variable domain (remainder filled in from reference TRBV16 and TRBJ1-2): GEEVAQTPKHLVRGEGQKAKLYCAPIKGHSYVFWYQQVLKNEFKFLISFQNENVFDETGMPKERFSAKCLPNSPCSLEIQATKLEDSAVYFCASSQSGDPSDGYTFGSGTRLTVV.

V gene TRBV30 combines with J gene TRBJ1-2; D unresolved. The germline gives CDR1 GTSNPN, CDR2 SVGIG (reference sequence). This CDR3 has 13 amino acids. Trimming removed 4 bases at V and 4 bases at J, with 13 bases between. CDR3 sequence (DNA): TGTGCCTGGAATAACCTGCGTTTCTATGGCTACACCTTC. Its protein is CAWNNLRFYGYTF. The variable domain in full, completed from reference TRBV30 and TRBJ1-2, reads SQTIHQWPATLVQPVGSPLSLECTVEGTSNPNLYWYRQAAGRGLQLLFYSVGIGQISSEVPQNLSASRPQDRQFILSSKKLLLSDSGFYLCAWNNLRFYGYTFGSGTRLTVV.

The chain is built from TRBV23-1 and TRBJ1-1; no definite D call. TRBV23-1 is marked as an open reading frame, function uncertain. V was trimmed by 0 bases and J by 4 bases, leaving 12 bases between them. The CDR3 sequence is 15 residues long. The CDR3 sequence is CASSQSGFEGTEAFF. The CDR3 DNA is TGCGCCAGCAGTCAATCGGGTTTCGAGGGCACTGAAGCTTTCTTT.